The 21 T cell receptor beta chains reported below all come from one sample, sequenced in a study of PD-1 blockade in classical Hodgkin lymphoma. Method: immunoSEQ multiplex PCR; TCRdb's copy keeps in-frame clones and lacks some. The sample consists of about 110,000 clones, nearly 90% of them appearing once. Relapse was seen in all patients after autologous stem cell transplantation, and brentuximab vedotin exposure was variable. Specimen: peripheral blood mononuclear cells (PBMCs), collected before the second cycle of nivolumab. Every receptor here comes from a human donor with classical Hodgkin lymphoma.

V gene TRBV30 combines with J gene TRBJ2-1; 8 positions agree with TRBD2. The junction had 10 bases not matched to a gene; V was cut back by 2 bases and J by 4 bases. Germline CDR1 reads GTSNPN; CDR2 reads SVGIG (reference sequence). This CDR3 contains 16 residues. The CDR3 region is CAWSQSRTSFYNEQFF. Written as DNA, the CDR3 is TGTGCCTGGAGTCAGTCTAGGACTAGCTTTTACAATGAGCAGTTCTTC.

V usage is TRBV7-9 and J usage is TRBJ2-3, with D tentatively TRBD2 (5 bases). This CDR3 spans 12 amino acids. Per germline, CDR1 SEHNR and CDR2 FQNEAQ (reference sequence). V was trimmed by 2 bases and J by 6 bases, leaving 6 bases between them. CDR3 nucleotides: TGTGCCAGCAGCTTATGGAGGGATACGCAGTATTTT. It encodes CASSLWRDTQYF.

The genes are TRBV10-1 and TRBJ2-7; maybe TRBD2 (5 bases). Germline V gene data show CDR1 as WNHNN and CDR2 as SYGVQD (reference sequence). V was trimmed by 3 bases and J by 2 bases, leaving 17 bases between them. CDR3 size: 16 residues. The CDR3 is CASSDRFATTAYEQYF. The DNA of the CDR3 is TGCGCCAGCAGTGATCGTTTCGCGACTACTGCCTACGAGCAGTACTTC.

The chain uses TRBV6-1 and TRBJ1-3; no clear D gene. From germline, CDR1 is MNHNS and CDR2 SASEGT. V lost 4 bases, J lost 0 bases, and 4 bases lay in between. The CDR3 is made up of 13 amino acids. CDR3 region: CASSGYSGNTIYF. The CDR3 DNA sequence: TGTGCCAGCAGTGGGTACTCTGGAAACACCATATATTTT.

The chain carries TRBV29-1 and TRBJ2-5, with 11 bases aligning to TRBD2. The CDR3 consists of 15 residues. Per germline, CDR1 SQVTM and CDR2 ANQGSEA. The junction had 4 bases not matched to a gene; V was cut back by 4 bases and J by 0 bases. CDR3 protein: CSVARLAGYQETQYF. CDR3 sequence (DNA): TGCAGCGTTGCGAGACTAGCGGGATACCAAGAGACCCAGTACTTC. Using reference TRBV29-1 and TRBJ2-5 for the parts outside the CDR3, the full variable domain is SAVISQKPSRDICQRGTSLTIQCQVDSQVTMMFWYRQQPGQSLTLIATANQGSEATYESGFVIDKFPISRPNLTFSTLTVSNMSPEDSSIYLCSVARLAGYQETQYFGPGTRLLVL.

The V gene is TRBV6-5, the J gene TRBJ1-1; the D is unclear. This CDR3 comprises 12 residues. Germline CDR1 reads MNHEY; CDR2 reads SVGAGI. Between the trimmed V and J ends, which lost 4 bases and 11 bases, there was a span of 14 bases. The DNA of the CDR3 is TGTGCCAGCAGTTCGGACCCACTGGGGGCTTTCTTT. The encoded protein is CASSSDPLGAFF.

The table lists this clone with many counts. The rearrangement uses TRBV5-1 and TRBJ2-3; weak D call: TRBD2 (6 bases). Trimming cost V 0 bases and J 2 bases, with 10 bases left between them. CDR1 SGHRS and CDR2 YFSETQ come from the germline V gene. There are 15 residues in the CDR3. CDR3 in amino acids: CASSLAGAITDTQYF. CDR3 bases: TGCGCCAGCAGCTTGGCGGGAGCGATCACAGATACGCAGTATTTT.

The gene calls are TRBV15 and TRBJ1-1, with a tentative D call TRBD1 (5 bases). The V gene's germline CDR1 is LNHNV and CDR2 YYDKDF (reference sequence). V was trimmed by 2 bases and J by 4 bases, leaving 8 bases between them. The CDR3 runs 13 residues. CDR3 protein: CATSRQGGTEAFF. In DNA, the CDR3 is TGTGCCACCAGCAGACAGGGAGGCACTGAAGCTTTCTTT. Together with reference TRBV15 and TRBJ1-1, the CDR3 gives the full variable domain: DAMVIQNPRYQVTQFGKPVTLSCSQTLNHNVMYWYQQKSSQAPKLLFHYYDKDFNNEADTPDNFQSRRPNTSFCFLDIRSPGLGDTAMYLCATSRQGGTEAFFGQGTRLTVV.

The V call is TRBV28, the J call TRBJ1-1; maybe TRBD1 (5 bases). The CDR3 runs 13 residues. The germline V gene encodes CDR1 MDHEN and CDR2 SYDVKM. V gave up 5 bases and J gave up 5 bases, with 12 bases separating them. The CDR3 DNA sequence: TGTGCCAGCAGTGGGGGGAGTAGGACTGAAGCTTTCTTT. Translated: CASSGGSRTEAFF.

The CDR3 spells CSAGRYGELFF. The CDR3 DNA follows: TGCAGTGCTGGACGGTACGGGGAGCTGTTTTTT. The chain is built from TRBV20-1 and TRBJ2-2; D is unclear. V was cut by 5 bases and J by 7 bases, with 8 bases left in between. In germline, CDR1 is DFQATT, CDR2 SNEGSKA (reference sequence). The CDR3 covers 11 residues.

The J gene is TRBJ1-1, the V gene TRBV5-6; D is unclear. Trimming cost V 4 bases and J 2 bases, with 9 bases left between them. The V gene's germline CDR1 is SGHDT and CDR2 YYEEEE. CDR3 size: 13 residues. CDR3 amino acids: CASSQAVNTEAFF. CDR3 coding DNA: TGTGCCAGCAGCCAGGCAGTTAACACTGAAGCTTTCTTT.

Regarding this clone: Distinct nucleotide sequences in the sample also encode this CDR3. CDR3 DNA: TGTGCCAGCTCCCCGGGACAGGGGAACACTGAAGCTTTCTTT. Its translation: CASSPGQGNTEAFF. The V gene is TRBV18, the J gene TRBJ1-1; 9 bases match TRBD1. There are 14 residues in the CDR3. Germline V lookup: CDR1 KGHSH, CDR2 LQKENI. Trimming cost V 6 bases and J 1 base; bases outside gene matches: 3.

The V call is TRBV27, the J call TRBJ1-1; a possible D gene is TRBD1 (5 bases). V lost 1 base and J 1 base, leaving 13 bases between the germline ends. CDR3 length equals 16 residues. Germline assignment: CDR1 MNHEY and CDR2 SMNVEV (reference sequence). This CDR3 is CASSLLGGLKNTEAFF. The CDR3 DNA reads as TGTGCCAGCAGTTTATTGGGGGGTCTTAAGAACACTGAAGCTTTCTTT.

This clone was counted between two and nine times. The J gene is TRBJ2-2, the V gene TRBV27; D is unclear. CDR1 MNHEY and CDR2 SMNVEV come from the germline V gene (reference sequence). The CDR3 sequence is 14 residues long. V was pared by 1 base and J by 0 bases, with 3 bases between. CDR3 in DNA: TGTGCCAGCAGTTTATTTGCGAACACCGGGGAGCTGTTTTTT. Residues: CASSLFANTGELFF.

The table lists this clone with a few counts. The chain employs TRBV4-2 and TRBJ1-5; no clear D gene. V dropped 0 bases and J dropped 2 bases, with 8 bases sitting between them. Germline CDR1 LGHNA, CDR2 YNFKEQ. CDR3 size: 15 residues. This CDR3 reads CASSQEPPGNQPQHF. In nucleotides, the CDR3 is TGTGCCAGCAGCCAAGAACCCCCAGGCAATCAGCCCCAGCATTTT.

The rearrangement joins TRBV4-1 to TRBJ2-7; perhaps TRBD2 as D (6 bases). CDR1 MGHRA and CDR2 YSYEKL come from the germline V gene. The ends were cut back, 0 bases at V and 1 base at J, with 13 bases in the middle. This CDR3 comprises 16 residues. The DNA of the CDR3 is TGCGCCAGCAGCCAAGATAAGGCAGGAGGGTCCTACGAGCAGTACTTC. Translating it yields CASSQDKAGGSYEQYF.

The rearrangement joins TRBV7-2 to TRBJ1-2; D is ambiguous. Germline CDR1 and CDR2: SGHTA and FQGNSA. The V gene lost 1 base and the J gene lost 0 bases, with 3 bases spanning the gap. The CDR3 sequence is 13 residues long. CDR3 residues: CASSLVANYGYTF. Written as DNA, the CDR3 is TGTGCCAGCAGCTTAGTAGCTAACTATGGCTACACCTTC.

V is TRBV4-1 and J is TRBJ2-2; 8 positions agree with TRBD1. CDR3 length: 17 residues. Germline CDR1 is MGHRA and CDR2 is YSYEKL. V was clipped by 4 bases and J by 4 bases; unmatched bases: 11. The CDR3 bases are TGCGCCAGCAGCCCCATTTTGGGCAGGGGGCCCACCGGGGAGCTGTTTTTT. This translates into CASSPILGRGPTGELFF.

The chain employs TRBV19 and TRBJ1-4; the D gene is possibly TRBD1 (5 bases). CDR1 and CDR2 (germline): LNHDA, SQIVND (reference sequence). This CDR3 contains 14 residues. With 6 bases removed from V and 4 bases from J, the gap between germline ends came to 12 bases. The CDR3 here is CASSLRGNNEKLFF. The CDR3 bases are TGTGCCAGTAGCCTTCGGGGGAATAATGAAAAACTGTTTTTT.

V gene TRBV4-2 combines with J gene TRBJ2-1; TRBD2 matches at 10 bases. Trimming cost V 0 bases and J 3 bases; bases outside gene matches: 8. This CDR3 contains 18 residues. Germline V CDR1 and CDR2: LGHNA, YNFKEQ. The CDR3 here is CASSQEASGSGHYNEQFF. The CDR3 bases are TGTGCCAGCAGCCAAGAGGCTAGCGGGAGTGGGCACTACAATGAGCAGTTCTTC.

The gene calls are TRBV27 and TRBJ2-7, with D hard to call. The CDR3 spans 14 residues. V shed 2 bases and J shed 0 bases, with 8 bases lying between them. The germline CDR1 and CDR2 sequences are MNHEY and SMNVEV (reference sequence). CDR3 DNA sequence: TGTGCCAGCAGTTTAAGTGGCAGCTCCTACGAGCAGTACTTC. Protein: CASSLSGSSYEQYF.